Described below is a single TCR beta chain sequence and its context. Its target is not known. This sample was taken from a study of T cells in localized non-small cell lung cancer. Data came from immunoSEQ multiplex PCR; TCRdb stores just in-frame clones and leaves some out. The sample holds about 52,000 clones, 70% to 90% seen once. General study findings and limits: In adjacent lung appeared a median about 58 of the top 100 tumor clones. Among the tissues sampled, uninvolved adjacent lung had the highest T cell clonality, above tumor.

The CDR3 is 15 residues long. V lost 3 bases and J 5 bases, leaving 16 bases between the germline ends. Germline CDR1 reads SGHAT; CDR2 reads FQNNGV. The chain combines TRBV11-2 with TRBJ2-5, with D possibly being TRBD2 (5 bases). This specimen consisted of PBMCs, obtained before any cancer treatment. The TCR originated in a female donor with stage II lung adenocarcinoma. The CDR3 sequence: CASSFEQRPWETQYF. The CDR3 bases are TGTGCCAGCAGCTTCGAACAGCGGCCTTGGGAGACCCAGTACTTC.